Shown below are 11 T cell receptor beta chains from a single sample sequenced in a study of cytomegalovirus exposure and HLA in healthy donors. The PCR contained 60 Vbeta and 13 Jbeta primers. Data came from immunoSEQ multiplex PCR; TCRdb stores just in-frame clones and leaves some out. The table lists roughly 220,000 clones, approximately 68% of them singletons. Sequenced: PBMCs. The source of these receptors is a young woman in good health and CMV-seronegative.

This clone was seen once. This rearrangement joins TRBV2 to TRBJ1-5; tentative D call: TRBD1 (5 bases). Germline assignment: CDR1 SNHLY and CDR2 FYNNEI. Trimming pared 7 bases from V and 2 bases from J, leaving 15 bases between. This CDR3 contains 15 residues. The CDR3 sequence is CASTPAGGGNQPQHF. CDR3 DNA sequence: TGTGCCAGCACCCCTGCGGGGGGAGGCAATCAGCCCCAGCATTTT.

This clone was detected only a few times. V usage is TRBV2 and J usage is TRBJ2-7, with 12 bases lining up with TRBD1. The CDR3 extends over 15 amino acids. CDR1 SNHLY and CDR2 FYNNEI come from the germline V gene. Unmatched junction bases numbered 9, after V lost 6 bases and J lost 6 bases. Here the CDR3 reads CASSRDRGRRGEQYF. The CDR3 DNA reads as TGTGCCAGCAGCCGGGACAGGGGGCGCAGGGGCGAGCAGTACTTC.

This chain connects TRBV10-2 to TRBJ1-4; D unclear. Deletions cut 8 bases from V and 6 bases from J, with 22 bases between. The germline CDR1 and CDR2 sequences are WSHSY and SAAADI. The CDR3 extends over 16 amino acids. CDR3 region: CASSPVETGLYEKLFF. CDR3 nucleotides: TGCGCCAGCTCCCCGGTCGAGACTGGCCTCTATGAAAAACTGTTTTTT.

This clone was picked up one time. In DNA form, the CDR3 reads TGTGCCTGGAGTGTAGACAGGGGAACCTACAATGAGCAGTTCTTC. Amino acids: CAWSVDRGTYNEQFF. The V and J genes are TRBV30 and TRBJ2-1, with TRBD1 matching over 8 bases. In germline, CDR1 is GTSNPN, CDR2 SVGIG (reference sequence). The CDR3 extends over 15 amino acids. Trimming at V came to 0 bases and at J to 2 bases, leaving 3 bases not matched to a gene.

This clone was detected a few times. The chain carries TRBV7-3 and TRBJ1-1; 7 nucleotides line up with TRBD1. In germline, CDR1 is SGHTA, CDR2 FQGTGA. The V segment lost 2 bases and the J segment 5 bases; nucleotides outside the gene matches: 11. The length of the CDR3 is 16 residues. The CDR3: CASSLATGMGATEAFF. CDR3 DNA: TGTGCCAGCAGCTTAGCGACAGGGATGGGTGCGACTGAAGCTTTCTTT.

The chain recombines TRBV7-2 with TRBJ2-7; D is ambiguous. Germline loops: CDR1 SGHTA, CDR2 FQGNSA. V lost 1 base and J lost 7, with 11 bases in between. The CDR3 totals 13 residues. This chain's CDR3 is CASSLGRSIEQYF. CDR3 DNA: TGTGCCAGCAGCTTAGGCAGGTCTATAGAGCAGTACTTC.

DNA for the CDR3: TGTGCCAGCAGTTCTGAGGCCCTAGATACGCAGTATTTT. The encoded protein is CASSSEALDTQYF. The chain joins TRBV2 to TRBJ2-3, with D unclear. Deletions cut 5 bases from V and 5 bases from J, with 11 bases between. The length of the CDR3 is 13 residues. Germline V CDR1 and CDR2: SNHLY, FYNNEI.

The chain carries TRBV30 and TRBJ2-7; TRBD1 matches 7 bases. Germline loops: CDR1 GTSNPN, CDR2 SVGIG (reference sequence). Trimming removed 3 bases from V and 0 bases from J; junction bases left unmatched: 5. The CDR3 contains 14 residues. The CDR3 DNA reads as TGTGCCTGGAGCAAGACAGGGAGCTCCTACGAGCAGTACTTC. Translated: CAWSKTGSSYEQYF.

V gene TRBV30 combines with J gene TRBJ1-1, with 8 positions matching TRBD1. CDR1 is GTSNPN and CDR2 is SVGIG in the germline V gene (reference sequence). J was trimmed by 5 bases and V by 7 bases; bases with no gene match: 15. There are 15 residues in the CDR3. Here the CDR3 reads CALRTGHLGGTEAFF. The CDR3 DNA is TGTGCCTTGAGGACAGGGCACCTCGGGGGTACTGAAGCTTTCTTT.

The gene calls are TRBV11-3 and TRBJ1-1; D is ambiguous. V was clipped by 0 bases and J by 3 bases, with 11 bases between them. The CDR3 contains 15 residues. Germline CDR1 SGHNT, CDR2 YENEEA. The CDR3 DNA is TGTGCCAGCAGCTTAGACGAGGGAGTAGACACTGAAGCTTTCTTT. Protein product: CASSLDEGVDTEAFF. The whole variable domain, filled in from reference TRBV11-3 and TRBJ1-1, reads EAGVVQSPRYKIIEKKQPVAFWCNPISGHNTLYWYLQNLGQGPELLIRYENEEAVDDSQLPKDRFSAERLKGVDSTLKIQPAELGDSAVYLCASSLDEGVDTEAFFGQGTRLTVV.

To note about this clone: One end of the junction fails to match germline, which may point to a read error. The chain is built from TRBV7-9 and TRBJ2-3, with 7 bases matching TRBD2. From germline, CDR1 is SEHNR and CDR2 FQNEAQ (reference sequence). The CDR3 consists of 16 residues. The CDR3 here is CSSSLVMAGGTDTQYF. CDR3 nucleotide sequence: TGTTCCAGCAGCTTAGTGATGGCGGGGGGCACAGATACGCAGTATTTT.